Following are 27 T cell receptor beta chains from one sample sequenced in a study of cytomegalovirus exposure and HLA in healthy donors. In the PCR, 60 Vbeta and 13 Jbeta primers were used. Only in-frame clones appear in the TCRdb table, and some are missing; sequencing was by immunoSEQ multiplex PCR. The sample lists some 140,000 clones; roughly 79% were seen once. Sequenced: PBMCs. The receptors were sampled from a man aged 18-30 years in good health and CMV-seronegative.

This clone was detected a few times. The rearrangement links TRBV4-2 to TRBJ1-1; TRBD1 might be the D (6 bases). Germline CDR1 is LGHNA and CDR2 is YNFKEQ. V lost 3 bases and J 2 bases, leaving 10 bases between the germline ends. The CDR3 totals 14 residues. The CDR3 coding sequence is TGTGCCAGCAGCCATGGGGACATCAACACTGAAGCTTTCTTT. Protein: CASSHGDINTEAFF.

The chain carries TRBV5-4 and TRBJ2-7; D possibly corresponds to TRBD1 (5 bases). Per the germline V gene, CDR1 is SGHNT and CDR2 is YYREEE (reference sequence). This CDR3 spans 13 amino acids. Deletions cut 1 base from V and 2 bases from J, with 7 bases between. Here the CDR3 DNA reads TGTGCCAGCAGCTTGAGGGGAACCTACGAGCAGTACTTC. Its protein is CASSLRGTYEQYF.

J is TRBJ1-6 and V is TRBV1; no check of the table's D call, TRBD1, against the DNA was made. TRBV1 is marked as a pseudogene. The CDR3 contains 14 residues. The CDR3 protein is CTSGTGRQNSPLHF. DNA for the CDR3: TGCACCAGCGGGACAGGGAGACAAAATTCACCCCTCCACTTT.

This rearrangement joins TRBV29-1 to TRBJ2-5; D may be TRBD1 (6 bases). The V end was cut by 4 bases, the J end by 5 bases, with 11 bases between. Germline assignment: CDR1 SQVTM and CDR2 ANQGSEA. The CDR3 consists of 12 residues. The CDR3: CSVVQGTETQYF. The CDR3 DNA is TGCAGCGTTGTACAGGGAACGGAGACCCAGTACTTC.

This clone was seen more than once but under ten times. The chain couples TRBV5-1 to TRBJ2-3; the D gene is possibly TRBD2 (5 bases). Trimming took 0 bases from V and 4 from J, leaving 12 bases between them. The germline gives CDR1 SGHRS, CDR2 YFSETQ. The CDR3 runs to 15 residues. The CDR3, as DNA: TGCGCCAGCAGCTTGGGGACTTTGAAAGCAGATACGCAGTATTTT. Translation: CASSLGTLKADTQYF.

This chain connects TRBV7-9 to TRBJ1-5, with a possible D match to TRBD1 (6 bases). This CDR3 contains 15 residues. V was trimmed by 1 base and J by 3 bases, leaving 10 bases between them. Germline CDR1 is SEHNR and CDR2 is FQNEAQ (reference sequence). The CDR3 DNA reads as TGTGCCAGCAGCTTAGAATCAGGGGACAATCAGCCCCAGCATTTT. Its protein is CASSLESGDNQPQHF.

This chain uses TRBV7-9 with TRBJ2-7; D possibly corresponds to TRBD2 (5 bases). Germline V gene data show CDR1 as SEHNR and CDR2 as FQNEAQ (reference sequence). The CDR3 loop spans 17 amino acids. Trimming shortened V by 5 bases and J by 0 bases, and 20 bases separated the two germline ends. CDR3 loop: CASSLSGPSLLSYEQYF. DNA for the CDR3: TGTGCCAGCAGCCTTTCCGGGCCTAGCCTCCTCTCCTACGAGCAGTACTTC.

V and J are TRBV19 and TRBJ2-3; TRBD2 agrees at 8 bases. Germline trimming cut 6 bases from V and 10 bases from J; bases unmatched to any gene: 12. Germline lookup yields CDR1 LNHDA and CDR2 SQIVND (reference sequence). This CDR3 is 14 amino acids long. Here the CDR3 DNA reads TGTGCCAGTAGACCGGGACTAGAAGTTGGGGCGCAGTATTTT. This gives the protein CASRPGLEVGAQYF.

The chain combines TRBV12-5 with TRBJ1-2; the match to TRBD1 covers 9 bases. V shed 3 bases, J shed 4 bases, and the junction held 3 bases outside the gene matches. Germline V gene data show CDR1 as LGHNT and CDR2 as FRNRAP. The CDR3 has 14 amino acids. Here the CDR3 DNA reads TGTGCTAGTGGTTTCGGACAGGGGTTCTATGGCTACACCTTC. Protein: CASGFGQGFYGYTF. The whole variable domain, filled in from reference TRBV12-5 and TRBJ1-2, reads DARVTQTPRHKVTEMGQEVTMRCQPILGHNTVFWYRQTMMQGLELLAYFRNRAPLDDSGMPKDRFSAEMPDATLATLKIQPSEPRDSAVYFCASGFGQGFYGYTFGSGTRLTVV.

The chain joins TRBV6-6 to TRBJ2-5, with TRBD1 matching over 7 bases. The J call may be in error: the DNA end matches TRBJ2-7 better. Germline CDR1 MNHNY, CDR2 SVGAGI (reference sequence). The CDR3 length is 13 residues. CDR3 sequence: CASSRQGSYEQYF. DNA for the CDR3: TGTGCCAGCAGTCGACAGGGTTCCTACGAGCAGTACTTC.

This clone turned up a few times. V is TRBV6-5 and J is TRBJ1-4; D is unresolved. Trimming took 2 bases from V and 4 from J, leaving 11 bases between them. The CDR3 spans 15 residues. Germline loops: CDR1 MNHEY, CDR2 SVGAGI. Here the CDR3 reads CASSYRRGINEKLFF. The CDR3 nucleotides read TGTGCCAGCAGTTACCGTAGAGGGATTAATGAAAAACTGTTTTTT.

The gene calls are TRBV1 and TRBJ1-5. TRBV1 corresponds to a pseudogene. The CDR3 covers 15 residues. The CDR3 protein is CTSSPGGGSNQPQHF. The CDR3 coding sequence is TGCACCAGCAGCCCGGGGGGGGGTAGCAATCAGCCCCAGCATTTT.

The CDR3 sequence: CSVEVGGAGTEAFF. In nucleotides, the CDR3 is TGCAGCGTTGAAGTGGGGGGGGCGGGCACTGAAGCTTTCTTT. J is TRBJ1-1 and V is TRBV29-1; possibly TRBD1 for D (6 bases). The germline gives CDR1 SQVTM, CDR2 ANQGSEA. V lost 1 base to trimming and J lost 4 bases, with 13 bases between them. The CDR3 length is 14 residues.

The rearrangement links TRBV14 to TRBJ1-1; D remains ambiguous. Germline CDR1 is SGHDN and CDR2 is FVKESK. Trimming shortened V by 0 bases and J by 11 bases, and 10 bases separated the two germline ends. This CDR3 has 12 amino acids. The CDR3 sequence: CASSQERERAFF. CDR3 nucleotide sequence: TGTGCCAGCAGCCAAGAGCGGGAGCGGGCTTTCTTT. Looking up the rest from reference TRBV14 and TRBJ1-1 gives the full variable domain: EAGVTQFPSHSVIEKGQTVTLRCDPISGHDNLYWYRRVMGKEIKFLLHFVKESKQDESGMPNNRFLAERTGGTYSTLKVQPAELEDSGVYFCASSQERERAFFGQGTRLTVV.

The chain joins TRBV28 to TRBJ1-1, with a weak D call TRBD1 (5 bases). CDR1 and CDR2 from the germline V gene are MDHEN and SYDVKM. Trimming left V 1 base short and J 7 bases short, with 13 bases between. There are 14 residues in the CDR3. CDR3 in DNA: TGTGCCAGCAGTTTATCGCGGACACTGCATGAAGCTTTCTTT. The encoded protein is CASSLSRTLHEAFF.

The chain employs TRBV18 and TRBJ1-5; no definite D call. The germline V gene encodes CDR1 KGHSH and CDR2 LQKENI. The CDR3 is 17 amino acids. V lost 4 bases and J lost 0, with 16 bases in between. In DNA form, the CDR3 reads TGTGCCAGCTCACTAATCCGGGTCCCCGATAGCAATCAGCCCCAGCATTTT. Translation gives CASSLIRVPDSNQPQHF.

In this sample, this clone turned up once. The V and J genes are TRBV7-3 and TRBJ2-1; a possible D gene is TRBD2 (6 bases). Germline V lookup: CDR1 SGHTA, CDR2 FQGTGA. Between the trimmed V and J ends, which lost 2 bases and 7 bases, there was a span of 9 bases. The CDR3 loop spans 13 amino acids. The CDR3 coding sequence is TGTGCCAGCAGCTTAGGAGGGAGGAATGAGCAGTTCTTC. Protein: CASSLGGRNEQFF.

The chain combines TRBV6-6 with TRBJ1-6; D is possibly TRBD1 (6 bases). Between the trimmed V and J ends, which lost 7 bases and 13 bases, there was a span of 11 bases. CDR1 is MNHNY and CDR2 is SVGAGI in the germline V gene (reference sequence). The length of the CDR3 is 11 residues. Here the CDR3 reads CASKDRSPLHF. For the CDR3, the DNA is TGTGCCAGCAAAGACAGGTCGCCCCTCCACTTT.

The V and J genes are TRBV27 and TRBJ2-5; tentatively, D is TRBD2 (5 bases). There are 13 residues in the CDR3. Between the trimmed V and J ends, which lost 5 bases and 5 bases, there was a span of 12 bases. The germline V gene encodes CDR1 MNHEY and CDR2 SMNVEV (reference sequence). The CDR3 sequence is CASSNLGGETQYF. Here the CDR3 DNA reads TGTGCCAGCAGTAACCTGGGCGGGGAGACCCAGTACTTC.

This sequence joins TRBV2 and TRBJ1-6; no clear D gene. Germline lookup yields CDR1 SNHLY and CDR2 FYNNEI. The CDR3 consists of 14 residues. Trimming shortened V by 2 bases and J by 8 bases, and 10 bases separated the two germline ends. The CDR3 coding sequence is TGTGCCAGCAGTGAACGCACGAGTGATTCACCCCTCCACTTT. This encodes CASSERTSDSPLHF.

J is TRBJ2-5 and V is TRBV6-1, with unresolved D. V shed 2 bases and J shed 0 bases, with 7 bases lying between them. The CDR3 is made up of 14 amino acids. Germline assignment: CDR1 MNHNS and CDR2 SASEGT. The CDR3 here is CASSETVYQETQYF. The CDR3 bases are TGTGCCAGCAGTGAAACAGTTTACCAAGAGACCCAGTACTTC.

J is TRBJ1-1 and V is TRBV5-1; 7 nucleotides match TRBD1. Germline V lookup: CDR1 SGHRS, CDR2 YFSETQ. Losses at the gene ends were 4 bases for V and 4 bases for J; bases not matched to a gene: 4. This CDR3 contains 13 residues. The CDR3, as DNA: TGCGCCAGCAGCCTTAACAGGGGCACTGAAGCTTTCTTT. Residues: CASSLNRGTEAFF.

The chain uses TRBV30 and TRBJ2-1, with 10 bases matching TRBD1. The germline V gene has CDR1 GTSNPN and CDR2 SVGIG (reference sequence). Trimming took 7 bases from V and 6 from J; bases not matched to a gene: 9. The CDR3 extends over 14 amino acids. The CDR3 sequence: CALDPGQGPNEQFF. The CDR3 coding sequence is TGTGCCTTAGACCCGGGACAGGGGCCCAATGAGCAGTTCTTC.

This clone was recorded only once. This rearrangement joins TRBV19 to TRBJ1-3; 10 nucleotides match TRBD1. Trimming removed 7 bases from V and 4 bases from J; junction bases left unmatched: 7. CDR1 LNHDA and CDR2 SQIVND come from the germline V gene (reference sequence). The CDR3 contains 15 residues. CDR3 sequence (DNA): TGTGCCAGTAACCCGACAGGGGGCGCGGGAAACACCATATATTTT. This codes for CASNPTGGAGNTIYF.

This chain links TRBV14 with TRBJ2-5, with TRBD2 identical over 13 bases. CDR1 SGHDN and CDR2 FVKESK come from the germline V gene. The junction had 4 bases not matched to a gene; V was cut back by 2 bases and J by 1 base. CDR3 length: 17 residues. Written as DNA, the CDR3 is TGTGCCAGCAGCCAAATACTAGCGGGGGGGCTCCAAGAGACCCAGTACTTC. Its translation: CASSQILAGGLQETQYF.

V and J are TRBV19 and TRBJ1-1; 9 bases are a match to TRBD1. Trimming at V came to 5 bases and at J to 0 bases, leaving 4 bases not matched to a gene. The CDR3 contains 15 residues. The germline V gene encodes CDR1 LNHDA and CDR2 SQIVND (reference sequence). CDR3 nucleotides: TGTGCCAGTAGTTTGGACAGGGGTGTGAACACTGAAGCTTTCTTT. Translation gives CASSLDRGVNTEAFF. Looking up the rest from reference TRBV19 and TRBJ1-1 gives the full variable domain: DGGITQSPKYLFRKEGQNVTLSCEQNLNHDAMYWYRQDPGQGLRLIYYSQIVNDFQKGDIAEGYSVSREKKESFPLTVTSAQKNPTAFYLCASSLDRGVNTEAFFGQGTRLTVV.

The V and J genes are TRBV10-3 and TRBJ1-1; the match to TRBD1 covers 7 bases. Per germline, CDR1 ENHRY and CDR2 SYGVKD. Germline trimming cut 5 bases from V and 0 bases from J; bases unmatched to any gene: 3. The CDR3 has 14 residues. The CDR3, as DNA: TGTGCCATCAGTCCGGGACAGATGAACACTGAAGCTTTCTTT. Protein: CAISPGQMNTEAFF.